The 24 T cell receptor beta chains given below trace back to one sample, sequenced in a study of T cell repertoires in cytomegalovirus infection. Antigens for these TCRs are unknown. Each CDR3 protein gets one entry after TCRdb re-called the reads with MiXCR. Among about 920,000 distinct CDR3 sequences listed, 25% to 40% were seen once. Sample: cultured CD8+ T cells from PBMCs, taken from culture after CMV antigen stimulation. The receptors here all came from a human donor in good health (CMV status not recorded). Some clones in this sample may be carry-over from other donors' samples.

As for this clonotype: The CDR3 ends on some other residue instead of the conserved phenylalanine or tryptophan, so this is likely a read error. The V and J genes are TRBV7-2 and TRBJ2-5; D possibly corresponds to TRBD2 (6 bases). CDR3 size: 15 residues. CDR1 and CDR2 from the germline V gene are SGHTA and FQGNSA. V lost 5 bases, J lost 5 bases, and 18 bases lay in between. The CDR3 region has the DNA TGTGCCAGCAGCGGGGGGACCATCGGCGGGGAGACCCAGTACGTC. Amino acid sequence: CASSGGTIGGETQYV.

CDR3 region: CASSSLGGGITGELFF. The CDR3, as DNA: TGTGCCAGCAGCTCCCTTGGCGGGGGCATCACCGGGGAGCTGTTTTTT. The gene calls are TRBV13 and TRBJ2-2; possible D gene TRBD2, 7 bases. CDR1 PRHDT and CDR2 FYEKMQ come from the germline V gene (reference sequence). The V gene lost 4 bases and the J gene lost 4 bases, with 16 bases spanning the gap. The CDR3 has 16 residues.

This chain joins TRBV27 and TRBJ2-7, with D maybe TRBD2 (6 bases). The CDR3 has 16 amino acids. CDR1 and CDR2 (germline): MNHEY, SMNVEV (reference sequence). Trimming stripped 5 bases from V and 3 bases from J, with 20 bases between. CDR3 nucleotides: TGTGCCAGCAGTACCCGGAGGGGCAGGGAAGGCTACGAGCAGTACTTC. Its protein product is CASSTRRGREGYEQYF.

The chain is built from TRBV11-3 and TRBJ2-1; tentatively, D is TRBD2 (5 bases). The CDR3 is 16 amino acids. Germline V gene sequence: CDR1 SGHNT, CDR2 YENEEA. Trimming pared 0 bases from V and 3 bases from J, leaving 12 bases between. This CDR3 is CASSLDPEGNYNEQFF. DNA of the CDR3: TGTGCCAGCAGCTTAGATCCTGAGGGTAACTACAATGAGCAGTTCTTC.

In DNA form, the CDR3 reads TGTGCCAGCACTATAGGGGACAATGCCACCGGGGAGCTGTTTTTT. Protein: CASTIGDNATGELFF. The chain uses TRBV12-3 or TRBV12-4 and TRBJ2-2, with D perhaps matching TRBD1 (6 bases). V was cut by 7 bases and J by 4 bases, with 16 bases left in between. The CDR3 has 15 residues.

V usage is TRBV24-1 and J usage is TRBJ2-1; 7 positions agree with TRBD1. This CDR3 has 16 amino acids. The trim removed 6 bases at V and 3 bases at J, leaving 10 bases unmatched. The V gene's germline CDR1 is KGHDR and CDR2 SFDVKD. CDR3 residues: CATSTSTGKGYNEQFF. CDR3 sequence (DNA): TGTGCCACCAGTACCTCGACAGGGAAGGGCTACAATGAGCAGTTCTTC.

In DNA form, the CDR3 reads TGTGCCAGCAGCATCGGGGCCTACGAGCAGTACGTC. Its translation: CASSIGAYEQYV. The rearrangement links TRBV7-9 to TRBJ2-7, with D possibly TRBD2 on 5 matching bases. The CDR3 has 12 amino acids. The ends were cut back, 5 bases at V and 2 bases at J, with 7 bases in the middle. Looked up from germline, CDR1 is SEHNR and CDR2 is FQNEAQ (reference sequence).

This clonotype was counted at least ten times. The V and J genes are TRBV7-6 and TRBJ1-2; the match to TRBD1 covers 9 bases. The CDR3 has 14 amino acids. With 5 bases clipped from V and 7 bases from J, the junction kept 8 bases outside the gene matches. Germline lookup yields CDR1 SGHVS and CDR2 FNYEAQ. This chain's CDR3 is CASSNPGQGGGYTF. CDR3 sequence (DNA): TGTGCCAGCAGCAACCCGGGACAGGGAGGTGGCTACACCTTC. The full variable domain, in which reference TRBV7-6 and TRBJ1-2 provide the parts outside the CDR3, is GAGVSQSPRYKVTKRGQDVALRCDPISGHVSLYWYRQALGQGPEFLTYFNYEAQQDKSGLPNDRFSAERPEGSISTLTIQRTEQRDSAMYRCASSNPGQGGGYTFGSGTRLTVV.

The chain couples TRBV7-9 to TRBJ1-2; 9 bases are a match to TRBD1. In germline, CDR1 is SEHNR, CDR2 FQNEAQ (reference sequence). This CDR3 is 16 amino acids long. With V trimmed by 6 bases and J by 4 bases, 12 bases remained unmatched. This CDR3 reads CASRGPGQGHLYGYTF. The CDR3 bases are TGTGCCAGCAGGGGGCCGGGACAGGGCCATCTCTATGGCTACACCTTC.

On this clonotype itself: This could be a read error, since a much larger clone is one nucleotide away. The J gene is TRBJ1-1, the V gene TRBV27, with TRBD1 as a possible D gene (5 bases). The V and J ends lost 2 bases and 4 bases respectively, with 11 bases between them. Germline CDR1 and CDR2: MNHEY and SMNVEV (reference sequence). The CDR3 runs 14 residues. CDR3 DNA: TGTGCCAGCAGTTTACTACGGGGGTTCACTGAAGCTTTCTTT. It is translated as CASSLLRGFTEAFF.

This clonotype was seen a handful of times. The CDR3 DNA is TGCGCCAGCAGCTATTCCGGGACAGACAATGAGCAGTTCTTC. This translates into CASSYSGTDNEQFF. The V gene is TRBV4-1, the J gene TRBJ2-1; 7 bases map to TRBD1. Germline V gene data show CDR1 as MGHRA and CDR2 as YSYEKL. The CDR3 covers 14 residues. J was trimmed by 5 bases and V by 5 bases; bases with no gene match: 6.

This clonotype showed up just a few times. The J gene is TRBJ1-1, the V gene TRBV2; the D is unclear. There are 14 residues in the CDR3. Germline V gene data show CDR1 as SNHLY and CDR2 as FYNNEI. Trimming took off 10 bases at V and 3 bases at J, with 18 bases between the two ends. The CDR3 nucleotides are TGTGCCACCTCTGAGTGGTACGCAGACACTGAAGCTTTCTTT. This sequence encodes CATSEWYADTEAFF.

This clonotype was counted only a few times. The V and J genes are TRBV12-5 and TRBJ1-2; D perhaps matches TRBD1 (6 bases). This CDR3 has 18 residues. Deletions cut 2 bases from V and 1 base from J, with 20 bases between. Per germline, CDR1 LGHNT and CDR2 FRNRAP. The CDR3 loop reads CASGLSKGTSPHNYGYTF. For the CDR3, the DNA is TGTGCTAGTGGTTTGTCAAAGGGGACATCCCCCCATAACTATGGCTACACCTTC.

The V and J genes are TRBV9 and TRBJ1-1; D is possibly TRBD1 (6 bases). Trimming cost V 0 bases and J 0 bases, with 9 bases left between them. The CDR3 contains 15 residues. Germline lookup yields CDR1 SGDLS and CDR2 YYNGEE. Written as DNA, the CDR3 is TGTGCCAGCAGCGTAGTAGGGACAATGAACACTGAAGCTTTCTTT. Amino acids: CASSVVGTMNTEAFF.

This chain joins TRBV5-4 and TRBJ1-6, with 10 bases matching TRBD1. The V and J ends lost 3 bases and 8 bases, in that order; junction bases with no gene match: 2. Germline CDR1 reads SGHNT; CDR2 reads YYREEE (reference sequence). This CDR3 has 14 residues. DNA for the CDR3: TGTGCCAGCAGCTGGGACAGGGGATATTCACCCCTCCACTTT. Encoded protein: CASSWDRGYSPLHF.

With regard to this clonotype: Being one base from a much bigger clone, this may be a read error. This chain joins TRBV19 and TRBJ1-2; 7 bases align to TRBD1. The germline gives CDR1 LNHDA, CDR2 SQIVND (reference sequence). CDR3 length equals 12 residues. CDR3 bases: TGTGCCAGTGGGGACAGCAACTATGACTACACCTTC. It codes for CASGDSNYDYTF. The full variable domain, its missing parts supplied by reference TRBV19 and TRBJ1-2, is DGGITQSPKYLFRKEGQNVTLSCEQNLNHDAMYWYRQDPGQGLRLIYYSQIVNDFQKGDIAEGYSVSREKKESFPLTVTSAQKNPTAFYLCASGDSNYDYTFGSGTRLTVV.

This clonotype came up many times. The germline gene is not matched at one end of the junction; a read error may be the cause. The V gene is TRBV28, the J gene TRBJ1-1, with D possibly TRBD1 on 6 matching bases. Germline CDR1 MDHEN, CDR2 SYDVKM. This CDR3 spans 14 amino acids. The CDR3 DNA sequence: TGCGCCAGCAGCCCAGGACAGCTGAACACTGAAGCTTTCTTT. Translation: CASSPGQLNTEAFF.

The CDR3 DNA reads as TGTGCCACCGCGGTCCGCGGGGGGAACACTGAAGCTTTCTTT. This sequence encodes CATAVRGGNTEAFF. The chain carries TRBV7-9 and TRBJ1-1; D is perhaps TRBD1 (5 bases). Trimming pared 10 bases from V and 1 base from J, leaving 16 bases between. This CDR3 is built from 14 residues. CDR1 and CDR2 from the germline V gene are SEHNR and FQNEAQ (reference sequence). The entire variable domain, with the rest obtained from reference TRBV7-9 and TRBJ1-1, is as follows: DTGVSQNPRHKITKRGQNVTFRCDPISEHNRLYWYRQTLGQGPEFLTYFQNEAQLEKSRLLSDRFSAERPKGSFSTLEIQRTEQGDSAMYLCATAVRGGNTEAFFGQGTRLTVV.

This clonotype came up many times. The chain is built from TRBV12-3 or TRBV12-4 and TRBJ1-1; possible D gene TRBD1, 5 bases. Trimming shortened V by 8 bases and J by 1 base, and 23 bases separated the two germline ends. The CDR3 covers 17 residues. The CDR3 sequence is CASEGRDRSGRNTEAFF. Written as DNA, the CDR3 is TGTGCCAGCGAGGGCAGGGACCGATCGGGGCGGAACACTGAAGCTTTCTTT.

The rearrangement links TRBV19 to TRBJ2-3; 7 bases map to TRBD2. The CDR3 runs 16 residues. Germline values: CDR1 LNHDA, CDR2 SQIVND (reference sequence). V shed 4 bases, J shed 0 bases, and the junction held 7 bases outside the gene matches. The CDR3 protein is CASSTLSGFSTDTQYF. The CDR3 DNA reads TGTGCCAGTAGTACGCTTAGCGGGTTTAGCACAGATACGCAGTATTTT.

This clonotype came up many times. V usage is TRBV7-8 and J usage is TRBJ1-6; D is unclear. This CDR3 is built from 16 residues. V gave up 5 bases and J gave up 2 bases, with 13 bases separating them. Germline CDR1 is SGHVS and CDR2 is FQNEAQ. The CDR3 region is CASSTGPLAYNSPLHF. The CDR3 DNA reads as TGTGCCAGCAGCACCGGACCACTCGCCTATAATTCACCCCTCCACTTT.

This chain connects TRBV6-6 to TRBJ2-5; the D gene is possibly TRBD1 (6 bases). Germline values: CDR1 MNHNY, CDR2 SVGAGI (reference sequence). This CDR3 contains 14 residues. Trimming pared 5 bases from V and 2 bases from J, leaving 12 bases between. The CDR3 is CASSPNRVQETQYF. Here the CDR3 DNA reads TGTGCCAGCAGTCCTAACAGGGTACAAGAGACCCAGTACTTC.

This CDR3 is CASSPVGGMNTEAFF. CDR3 DNA: TGTGCCAGCAGCCCTGTCGGGGGCATGAACACTGAAGCTTTCTTT. The chain combines TRBV6-2 or TRBV6-3 with TRBJ1-1; a possible D gene is TRBD1 (6 bases). The CDR3 is 15 residues long. CDR1 is MNHEY, CDR2 SVGEGT, per germline. Trimming shortened V by 6 bases and J by 0 bases, and 14 bases separated the two germline ends.

V usage is TRBV4-2 and J usage is TRBJ2-7; D is unresolved. Per germline, CDR1 LGHNA and CDR2 YNFKEQ. V was pared by 0 bases and J by 3 bases, with 6 bases between. The CDR3 totals 13 residues. The CDR3 loop is CASSQELIYEQYF. The CDR3, as DNA: TGTGCCAGCAGCCAAGAATTAATCTACGAGCAGTACTTC.